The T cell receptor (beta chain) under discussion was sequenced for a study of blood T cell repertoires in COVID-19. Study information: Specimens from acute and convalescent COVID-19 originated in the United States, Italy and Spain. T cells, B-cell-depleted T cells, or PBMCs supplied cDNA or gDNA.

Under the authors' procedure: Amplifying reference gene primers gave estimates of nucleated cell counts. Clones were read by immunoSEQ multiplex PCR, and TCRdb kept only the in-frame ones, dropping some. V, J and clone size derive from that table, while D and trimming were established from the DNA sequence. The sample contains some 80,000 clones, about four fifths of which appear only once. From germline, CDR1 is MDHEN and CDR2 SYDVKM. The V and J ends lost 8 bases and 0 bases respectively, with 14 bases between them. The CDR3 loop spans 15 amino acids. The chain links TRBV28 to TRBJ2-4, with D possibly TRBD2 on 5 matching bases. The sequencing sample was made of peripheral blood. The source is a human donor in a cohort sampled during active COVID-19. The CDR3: CASGMRVIAKNIQYF. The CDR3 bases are TGTGCCAGCGGAATGCGGGTGATAGCCAAAAACATTCAGTACTTC. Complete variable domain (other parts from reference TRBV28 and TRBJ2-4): DVKVTQSSRYLVKRTGEKVFLECVQDMDHENMFWYRQDPGLGLRLIYFSYDVKMKEKGDIPEGYSVSREKKERFSLILESASTNQTSMYLCASGMRVIAKNIQYFGAGTRLSVL.